This T cell receptor (beta chain) derives from a study of cytomegalovirus exposure and HLA in healthy donors. Study-level findings and limits: V- and J-gene trimming of TCR beta was linked (in a later analysis) to a missense DCLRE1C variant. Upon later analysis, HLA-associated TCR beta chains proved more clonally expanded than other, equally common chains. Segments of the TCR beta V type were, in most cases, productive about 90% or about 30% of the time in an earlier analysis. The authors judged a highly shared variant cluster likely a sequencing artifact.

13 Jbeta primers and 60 Vbeta primers were used for the PCR. This table comes from immunoSEQ multiplex PCR, and its TCRdb copy is limited to in-frame clones, with some not included. The sample includes tens of thousands of clones, roughly two thirds of them seen just once. Trimming shortened V by 6 bases and J by 0 bases, and 6 bases separated the two germline ends. Germline V gene data show CDR1 as MDHEN and CDR2 as SYDVKM. This CDR3 contains 13 residues. Of note for this clone: Its target is unknown.

This receptor was obtained from a man aged 55 to 70 in good health and CMV-seropositive. The rearrangement joins TRBV28 to TRBJ1-3; D not certain. The sample taken for sequencing was PBMCs. The chain's CDR3 is CASSTGSGNTIYF. CDR3 coding DNA: TGTGCCAGCAGCACGGGCTCTGGAAACACCATATATTTT.